The TCR beta chain described here comes from a study of tumor-infiltrating lymphocytes in localized non-small cell lung cancer. Study information: Several tumor histologies, both smoking statuses, and some post-neoadjuvant chemotherapy samples were included. Points from the study as a whole: IM1 and IM2 tumors showed no difference in T-cell fraction. Different pieces of the same tissue were used for each assay. Compared with uninvolved lung, tumors showed higher T cell infiltration by TCRbeta sequencing.

Some clones are missing from TCRdb's copy, which holds only in-frame ones; the method was immunoSEQ multiplex PCR. Of 15,000 to 20,000 clones in the sample, 80% are singletons; the top ten hold over 9%. As for this clone: What it binds is not known.

Sequenced: uninvolved lung tissue not adjacent to the tumor. This TCR derives from a human donor with non-small cell lung cancer.

CDR3 DNA sequence: TGTGCCAGCAGTCTTCCTCCCAGGGGAGGGAACTTGAGGGAGCAGTACTTC. Encoded protein: CASSLPPRGGNLREQYF. The V and J genes are TRBV28 and TRBJ2-7; D perhaps matches TRBD2 (7 bases). V was pared by 5 bases and J by 7 bases, with 27 bases between. CDR1 and CDR2 from the germline V gene are MDHEN and SYDVKM. The CDR3 has 17 amino acids.